This T cell receptor beta chain was sequenced during a study of radiation and T cells in renal cell carcinoma. Notes on the study in general: Pretreatment tumor biopsies were lacking, so baseline clonotypes are unknown.

Trimming removed 2 bases from V and 4 bases from J, with 14 bases in between. In germline, CDR1 is SNHLY, CDR2 FYNNEI. This CDR3 has 15 amino acids. Note on this clone: As yet, its antigen is unknown.

Libraries were prepared by immunoSEQ multiplex PCR; TCRdb keeps only in-frame clonotypes and omits some of them. The sample includes roughly 64,000 clones, about three quarters of them seen just once. The sample's time point: blood 4 weeks post-SBRT, at nephrectomy. Documented treatment: 15 Gy SBRT to primary tumor, nephrectomy 4 weeks later. The sequence was obtained from a man between 60 and 75 years old with renal cell carcinoma. The chain employs TRBV2 and TRBJ1-2; D is possibly TRBD1 (5 bases). The source material was blood, sampled from a patient whose treatment included radiotherapy and nephrectomy. The CDR3 DNA is TGTGCCAGCAGTGAAAGGGAGGGGTCAAGCTATGGCTACACCTTC. This gives the protein CASSEREGSSYGYTF.